This paragraph covers one TCR beta chain sequence. This entry is derived from a study of T cell responses to AZD1222 COVID-19 vaccine. Data came from immunoSEQ multiplex PCR; TCRdb stores just in-frame clones and leaves some out. Of about 160,000 clones listed, approximately 90% are singletons. V lost 5 bases and J 6 bases, leaving 13 bases between the germline ends. The germline V gene has CDR1 SEHNR and CDR2 FQNEAQ (reference sequence). The CDR3 is 13 residues long. The TCR comes from an adult in good health. The genes are TRBV7-9 and TRBJ1-2; possible D gene TRBD1, 5 bases. This specimen consisted of peripheral blood, obtained on day 0 of MenACWY control vaccination. The CDR3 DNA reads as TGTGCCAGCAGCCGGGGGGTCGGAAATGGCTACACCTTC. Translated: CASSRGVGNGYTF.